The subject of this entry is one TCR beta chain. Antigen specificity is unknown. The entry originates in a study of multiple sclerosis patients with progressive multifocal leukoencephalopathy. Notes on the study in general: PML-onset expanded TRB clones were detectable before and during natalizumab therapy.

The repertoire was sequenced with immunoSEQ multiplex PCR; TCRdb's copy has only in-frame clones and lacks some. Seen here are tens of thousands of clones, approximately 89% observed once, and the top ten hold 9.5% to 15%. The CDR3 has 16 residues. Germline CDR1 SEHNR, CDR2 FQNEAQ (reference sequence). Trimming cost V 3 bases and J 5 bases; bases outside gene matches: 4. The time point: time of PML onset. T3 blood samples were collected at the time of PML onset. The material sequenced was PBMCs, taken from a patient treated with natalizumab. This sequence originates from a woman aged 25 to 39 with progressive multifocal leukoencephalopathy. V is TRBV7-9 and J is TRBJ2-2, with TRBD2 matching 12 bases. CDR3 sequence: CASSFPSGRGTGELFF. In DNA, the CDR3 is TGTGCCAGCAGCTTCCCTAGCGGGAGGGGTACCGGGGAGCTGTTTTTT.